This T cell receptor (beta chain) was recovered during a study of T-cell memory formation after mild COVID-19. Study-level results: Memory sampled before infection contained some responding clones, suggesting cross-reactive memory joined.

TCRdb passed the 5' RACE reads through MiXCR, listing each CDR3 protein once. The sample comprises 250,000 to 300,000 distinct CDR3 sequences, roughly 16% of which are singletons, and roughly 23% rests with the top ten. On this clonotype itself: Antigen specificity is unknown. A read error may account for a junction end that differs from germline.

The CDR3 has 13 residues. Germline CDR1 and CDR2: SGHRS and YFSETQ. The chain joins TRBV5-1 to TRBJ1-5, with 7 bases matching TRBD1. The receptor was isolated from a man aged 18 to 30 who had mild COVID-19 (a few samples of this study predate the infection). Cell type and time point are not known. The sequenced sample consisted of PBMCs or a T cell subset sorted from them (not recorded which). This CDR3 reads CAGRGEINQPQHF. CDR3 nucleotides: TGCGCCGGCAGGGGGGAGATCAATCAGCCCCAGCATTTT.